This TCR beta chain was identified in a study of blood T cell repertoires in COVID-19. Study background: Samples taken during acute and convalescent COVID-19 were collected in the United States, Italy and Spain. From T cells, B-cell-depleted T cells, or PBMCs came the material, which was cDNA or gDNA.

This CDR3 is 15 amino acids long. The V gene's germline CDR1 is SGHTA and CDR2 FQGTGA. J was trimmed by 4 bases and V by 5 bases; bases with no gene match: 8. In the original analysis: Amplification with reference gene primers provided the estimates of nucleated cell counts. Assay used: immunoSEQ multiplex PCR; TCRdb lists only in-frame clones, some missing. V and J calls and clone size come straight from that table; D and trimming were deduced from the DNA. The sample shows around 250,000 clones, 90% of them seen only once. The clonotype comes from a woman aged 55-75 years with COVID-19, enrolled during active disease. This chain connects TRBV7-3 to TRBJ2-3; TRBD1 matches 8 bases. The sequenced material came from peripheral blood. The DNA of the CDR3 is TGTGCCAGCAGCATGGGACAGGTGGGCGCAGATACGCAGTATTTT. The encoded protein is CASSMGQVGADTQYF. Combining the CDR3 with reference TRBV7-3 and TRBJ2-3 gives the whole variable domain GAGVSQTPSNKVTEKGKYVELRCDPISGHTALYWYRQSLGQGPEFLIYFQGTGAADDSGLPNDRFFAVRPEGSVSTLKIQRTERGDSAVYLCASSMGQVGADTQYFGPGTRLTVL.